This passage covers 20 T cell receptor beta chains from one sample sequenced in a study of control samples from healthy donors and cancer patients. The table came from immunoSEQ multiplex PCR; TCRdb's copy has only in-frame clones and leaves some out. This table has some 76,000 clones, roughly 89% appearing once. The sequenced sample was PBMCs. The receptors were gathered from a woman between 45 and 60 years old with colorectal cancer.

The chain has TRBV7-9 and TRBJ1-1; no reliable D call. Germline V gives CDR1 SEHNR, CDR2 FQNEAQ (reference sequence). V was cut by 2 bases and J by 1 base, with 8 bases left in between. This CDR3 is 14 amino acids long. The CDR3 reads CASSLRVGNTEAFF. The CDR3 DNA sequence: TGTGCCAGCAGCTTAAGGGTAGGGAACACTGAAGCTTTCTTT.

The chain employs TRBV18 and TRBJ1-5; the D is unclear. CDR1 and CDR2 from the germline V gene are KGHSH and LQKENI. V lost 3 bases, J lost 11 bases, and 17 bases lay in between. This CDR3 has 14 residues. The CDR3 region has the DNA TGTGCCAGCTCACCCCTCGCCAGGTCCGAAGCCCAGCATTTT. Its protein is CASSPLARSEAQHF.

The CDR3 sequence is CASSAGQGYEQYV. CDR3 sequence (DNA): TGCGCCAGCAGCGCGGGACAGGGCTACGAGCAGTACGTC. The rearrangement uses TRBV5-1 and TRBJ2-7; TRBD1 agrees at 9 bases. The CDR3 has 13 amino acids. The germline CDR1 and CDR2 sequences are SGHRS and YFSETQ. The V gene end was trimmed by 4 bases and the J gene end by 3 bases; junction bases not matched to a gene: 2.

This CDR3 is CASTPTGSDSPLHF. The CDR3 DNA reads TGTGCCAGCACCCCGACAGGGAGCGATTCACCCCTCCACTTT. The rearrangement links TRBV11-2 to TRBJ1-6; TRBD1 aligns across 7 bases. V was clipped by 7 bases and J by 8 bases; unmatched bases: 8. CDR1 and CDR2 from the germline V gene are SGHAT and FQNNGV. The CDR3 contains 14 residues.

The CDR3 DNA is TGTGCCAGCAGCCAAGATGGGACGATCAAACCCCAGCATTTT. Translating it yields CASSQDGTIKPQHF. The chain links TRBV3-1 (or the pseudogene TRBV3-2) to TRBJ1-5; possibly TRBD1 for D (5 bases). Germline loops: CDR1 LGHDT, CDR2 YNNKEL (reference sequence). V shed 0 bases and J shed 10 bases, with 13 bases lying between them. CDR3 length: 14 residues.

The chain carries TRBV14 and TRBJ2-3; D is perhaps TRBD2 (6 bases). Trimming left V 5 bases short and J 8 bases short, with 14 bases between. This CDR3 region has 13 residues. Germline V gene lookup returns CDR1 SGHDN and CDR2 FVKESK. CDR3 protein: CASSSNNGGTQYF. CDR3 nucleotide sequence: TGTGCCAGCAGCTCAAATAACGGGGGTACGCAGTATTTT.

This clone was found many times. The chain couples TRBV3-1 (or the pseudogene TRBV3-2) to TRBJ1-1; D might be TRBD1 (5 bases). Trimming removed 0 bases at V and 1 base at J, with 9 bases between. The germline V gene encodes CDR1 LGHDT and CDR2 YNNKEL (reference sequence). CDR3 length equals 15 residues. This chain's CDR3 is CASSQDNGGNTEAFF. DNA of the CDR3: TGTGCCAGCAGCCAAGATAACGGGGGGAACACTGAAGCTTTCTTT.

Only a few counts were recorded for this clone. The rearrangement links TRBV4-2 to TRBJ1-2; maybe TRBD1 (6 bases). The CDR3 is 15 residues long. Per germline, CDR1 LGHNA and CDR2 YNFKEQ. Trimming shortened V by 1 base and J by 1 base, and 10 bases separated the two germline ends. The CDR3 loop reads CASSQGQADNYGYTF. CDR3 coding DNA: TGTGCCAGCAGCCAAGGACAGGCCGATAACTATGGCTACACCTTC.

The chain combines TRBV9 with TRBJ1-1, with D possibly matching TRBD1 (5 bases). Germline assignment: CDR1 SGDLS and CDR2 YYNGEE. Trimming shortened V by 0 bases and J by 6 bases, and 9 bases separated the two germline ends. The CDR3 is 13 amino acids. CDR3 sequence reads: CASSVVGDAEAFF. The CDR3 bases are TGTGCCAGCAGCGTAGTGGGGGACGCTGAAGCTTTCTTT.

The chain recombines TRBV27 with TRBJ1-5; D is unresolved. This CDR3 has 14 amino acids. In germline, CDR1 is MNHEY, CDR2 SMNVEV (reference sequence). V was clipped by 5 bases and J by 4 bases, with 12 bases between them. The CDR3: CASSPGLRNQPQHF. Here the CDR3 DNA reads TGTGCCAGCAGTCCAGGACTAAGGAATCAGCCCCAGCATTTT.

V usage is TRBV4-3 and J usage is TRBJ1-1; D is perhaps TRBD1 (5 bases). Germline V gene data show CDR1 as LGHNA and CDR2 as YSLEER. The CDR3 is 16 amino acids. V lost 1 base and J 0 bases, leaving 12 bases between the germline ends. CDR3 residues: CASSQVLGPLNTEAFF. The CDR3 nucleotides read TGCGCCAGCAGCCAAGTTCTGGGACCGCTGAACACTGAAGCTTTCTTT.

J is TRBJ2-1 and V is TRBV2, with D possibly matching TRBD2 (5 bases). V was pared by 6 bases and J by 9 bases, with 12 bases between. CDR1 is SNHLY and CDR2 is FYNNEI in the germline V gene. The length of the CDR3 is 12 residues. In DNA, the CDR3 is TGTGCCAGCAGGCCTAGCATCGGTGAGCAGTTCTTC. The encoded protein is CASRPSIGEQFF.

This chain connects TRBV10-3 to TRBJ2-3; 9 nucleotides align to TRBD2. The CDR3 length is 15 residues. Trimming removed 2 bases from V and 1 base from J; junction bases left unmatched: 1. Germline V gene sequence: CDR1 ENHRY, CDR2 SYGVKD. The CDR3 DNA follows: TGTGCCATCAGTGAGGCTAGCGGGGGCACAGATACGCAGTATTTT. It specifies CAISEASGGTDTQYF.

The chain joins TRBV19 to TRBJ2-5; 10 nucleotides match TRBD1. CDR1 and CDR2 from the germline V gene are LNHDA and SQIVND (reference sequence). With 4 bases clipped from V and 4 bases from J, the junction kept 6 bases outside the gene matches. The CDR3 consists of 15 residues. CDR3 protein: CASSTGTGEGETQYF. In DNA, the CDR3 is TGTGCCAGTAGTACCGGGACAGGGGAGGGAGAGACCCAGTACTTC. Full variable domain (rest looked up from reference TRBV19 and TRBJ2-5): DGGITQSPKYLFRKEGQNVTLSCEQNLNHDAMYWYRQDPGQGLRLIYYSQIVNDFQKGDIAEGYSVSREKKESFPLTVTSAQKNPTAFYLCASSTGTGEGETQYFGPGTRLLVL.

This chain links TRBV6-1 with TRBJ2-3; 7 bases fit TRBD2. Trimming at V came to 1 base and at J to 9 bases, leaving 10 bases not matched to a gene. This CDR3 comprises 15 residues. CDR1 is MNHNS and CDR2 is SASEGT in the germline V gene. The CDR3 spells CASSEGRSPGGTQYF. CDR3 in DNA: TGTGCCAGCAGTGAAGGAAGAAGCCCCGGGGGGACGCAGTATTTT.

The gene calls are TRBV19 and TRBJ2-1; D is ambiguous. The V end lost 6 bases, the J end lost 8 bases, and 8 bases lay between the germline ends. CDR1 is LNHDA, CDR2 SQIVND, per germline (reference sequence). The CDR3 contains 11 residues. CDR3 amino acids: CASRDLHEQFF. DNA of the CDR3: TGTGCCAGTAGGGATCTGCATGAGCAGTTCTTC.

The V call is TRBV3-1 (or the pseudogene TRBV3-2), the J call TRBJ2-3; 8 positions match TRBD2. Germline CDR1 reads LGHDT; CDR2 reads YNNKEL (reference sequence). Germline trimming cut 4 bases from V and 2 bases from J; bases unmatched to any gene: 5. The CDR3 sequence is 15 residues long. CDR3 nucleotide sequence: TGTGCCAGCAGCCTTTGGCGGGGGGCCACAGATACGCAGTATTTT. Encoded protein: CASSLWRGATDTQYF.

The chain uses TRBV19 and TRBJ1-2; D remains unclear. This CDR3 region has 12 residues. V lost 3 bases to trimming and J lost 4 bases, with 6 bases between them. CDR1 is LNHDA and CDR2 is SQIVND in the germline V gene (reference sequence). The CDR3 loop reads CASSMTLYGYTF. The CDR3 DNA is TGTGCCAGTAGTATGACCCTCTATGGCTACACCTTC.

V usage is TRBV6-5 and J usage is TRBJ2-2; 8 bases are shared with TRBD1. Per germline, CDR1 MNHEY and CDR2 SVGAGI. CDR3 length: 14 amino acids. V gave up 5 bases and J gave up 6 bases; unmatched junction bases: 5. The CDR3 region is CASSRQGAAGELFF. CDR3 sequence (DNA): TGTGCCAGCAGTAGGCAGGGGGCGGCCGGGGAGCTGTTTTTT.

The chain combines TRBV12-2 with TRBJ2-7; the D call in the table, TRBD1, was not verified against the DNA. TRBV12-2 is a known pseudogene. This CDR3 has 16 residues. The CDR3 spells CASRLADRGNSYEQYV. The CDR3 nucleotides read TGTGCAAGTCGCTTAGCGGACAGGGGGAACTCCTACGAGCAGTACGTC.